A single sample is the source of the 17 T cell receptor beta chains below, sequenced in a study of blood T cell repertoires in COVID-19 (dated by TCRdb to about 2020). Libraries came from the immunoSEQ multiplex PCR assay. TCRdb re-hosts the immuneACCESS table, in-frame sequences only. Its copies lack some clones; in the studies checked, an unresolved V gene accounts for under half of them, and the cause for the rest is not known. The sample records about 170,000 clones, 84% of which are singletons. Together, the top ten hold approximately 7.7% of the sample. The sequencing input was peripheral blood. The receptors shown here come from a man aged 35 to 55 who had recovered from COVID-19.

The chain couples TRBV4-1 to TRBJ1-1; D is uncertain. Trimming shortened V by 1 base and J by 0 bases, and 6 bases separated the two germline ends. The CDR3 runs 14 residues. Germline CDR1 is MGHRA and CDR2 is YSYEKL. CDR3 sequence reads: CASSQVGVNTEAFF. In DNA form, the CDR3 reads TGCGCCAGCAGCCAAGTAGGAGTGAACACTGAAGCTTTCTTT.

The rearrangement links TRBV10-3 to TRBJ1-6; 9 positions agree with TRBD1. Germline values: CDR1 ENHRY, CDR2 SYGVKD. V was pared by 7 bases and J by 9 bases, with 7 bases of the junction left unmatched. CDR3 length: 14 residues. CDR3 nucleotide sequence: TGTGCCATCAAATCGGGACAGGGAACTTCACCCCTCCACTTT. This gives the protein CAIKSGQGTSPLHF.

This rearrangement joins TRBV10-3 to TRBJ1-3, with D tentatively TRBD1 (5 bases). In germline, CDR1 is ENHRY, CDR2 SYGVKD. The CDR3 covers 15 residues. Trimming took off 8 bases at V and 0 bases at J, with 14 bases between the two ends. The CDR3 DNA reads as TGTGCCATCGGGGCCGGGACTAACTCTGGAAACACCATATATTTT. It yields the protein CAIGAGTNSGNTIYF.

This clone was counted between two and nine times. This sequence joins TRBV30 and TRBJ1-6, with D possibly TRBD1 on 5 matching bases. This CDR3 is built from 13 residues. Germline V gene data show CDR1 as GTSNPN and CDR2 as SVGIG (reference sequence). V shed 0 bases and J shed 5 bases, with 5 bases lying between them. The CDR3 is CAWSVQDNSPLHF. The CDR3 coding sequence is TGTGCCTGGAGTGTACAGGATAATTCACCCCTCCACTTT.

This clone was seen more than once but under ten times. V gene TRBV6-2 or TRBV6-3 combines with J gene TRBJ2-7; the D is unclear. Trimming shortened V by 0 bases and J by 7 bases, and 10 bases separated the two germline ends. Germline lookup yields CDR1 MNHEY and CDR2 SVGEGT. The CDR3 is 13 residues long. The CDR3 spells CASSYSRQTEQYF. CDR3 sequence (DNA): TGTGCCAGCAGTTACTCGAGGCAGACGGAGCAGTACTTC.

The V call is TRBV12-3 or TRBV12-4, the J call TRBJ2-4; weak D call: TRBD2 (6 bases). The CDR3 totals 11 residues. V lost 7 bases and J 5 bases, leaving 6 bases between the germline ends. The CDR3 region has the DNA TGTGCCAGCATAGCGGAAAACATTCAGTACTTC. This codes for CASIAENIQYF.

The chain employs TRBV13 and TRBJ1-1, with 7 bases that match TRBD1. CDR1 is PRHDT and CDR2 is FYEKMQ in the germline V gene (reference sequence). J gave up 4 bases and V 2 bases, and 4 bases lay outside the gene matches. The CDR3 contains 14 residues. This CDR3 is CASSLTGQTTEAFF. CDR3 sequence (DNA): TGTGCCAGCAGCTTAACGGGACAGACCACTGAAGCTTTCTTT.

This chain joins TRBV7-9 and TRBJ1-2, with a possible D match to TRBD1 (6 bases). Germline CDR1 SEHNR, CDR2 FQNEAQ (reference sequence). The CDR3 extends over 15 amino acids. V dropped 3 bases and J dropped 4 bases, with 15 bases sitting between them. The CDR3 spells CASSFQGPVSYGYTF. The CDR3 DNA follows: TGTGCCAGCAGCTTTCAGGGGCCTGTATCCTATGGCTACACCTTC.

The chain has TRBV6-5 and TRBJ2-1; D is possibly TRBD1 (6 bases). From germline, CDR1 is MNHEY and CDR2 SVGAGI. This CDR3 is built from 14 residues. V lost 7 bases and J 1 base, leaving 11 bases between the germline ends. CDR3 in amino acids: CASTLGQSYNEQFF. DNA of the CDR3: TGTGCCAGCACCTTAGGACAGTCCTACAATGAGCAGTTCTTC.

The chain uses TRBV14 and TRBJ1-1; 9 bases line up with TRBD1. The CDR3 has 13 amino acids. Germline V lookup: CDR1 SGHDN, CDR2 FVKESK. V lost 3 bases and J lost 8; bases outside the gene matches: 4. CDR3 in amino acids: CASSQGDRVEAFF. The CDR3 DNA is TGTGCCAGCAGCCAGGGGGACAGGGTGGAAGCTTTCTTT.

J is TRBJ2-1 and V is TRBV7-2, with a tentative D call TRBD2 (5 bases). The CDR3 is made up of 15 amino acids. CDR1 SGHTA and CDR2 FQGNSA come from the germline V gene. Trimming left V 5 bases short and J 9 bases short, with 20 bases between. CDR3 DNA sequence: TGTGCCAGCAGCCCCCAGACGGAGGTACACAGTGAGCAGTTCTTC. Encoded protein: CASSPQTEVHSEQFF.

The chain joins TRBV12-3 or TRBV12-4 to TRBJ2-7; D gene ambiguous. With 8 bases removed from V and 5 bases from J, the gap between germline ends came to 13 bases. The CDR3 is made up of 12 amino acids. The CDR3 DNA follows: TGTGCCAGCTCTTTCTCCACTAACGAGCAGTACTTC. It yields the protein CASSFSTNEQYF.

The chain employs TRBV3-1 (or the pseudogene TRBV3-2) and TRBJ1-6; 8 nucleotides agree with TRBD1. This CDR3 has 17 amino acids. CDR1 is LGHDT, CDR2 YNNKEL, per germline (reference sequence). J gave up 4 bases and V 0 bases, and 5 bases lay outside the gene matches. In DNA, the CDR3 is TGTGCCAGCAGCCAAGAGCAGGGGGCAACTTATAATTCACCCCTCCACTTT. Its protein is CASSQEQGATYNSPLHF.

There are a few counts of this clone. The chain combines TRBV7-3 with TRBJ2-2; maybe TRBD1 (6 bases). In germline, CDR1 is SGHTA, CDR2 FQGTGA. Trimming took off 5 bases at V and 6 bases at J, with 10 bases between the two ends. The CDR3 runs 13 residues. In nucleotides, the CDR3 is TGTGCCAGCAGCCGCACAGGGCCCGGGGAGCTGTTTTTT. This gives the protein CASSRTGPGELFF.

This chain joins TRBV6-5 and TRBJ2-5; D ambiguous. This CDR3 is built from 10 residues. Germline values: CDR1 MNHEY, CDR2 SVGAGI. V was pared by 6 bases and J by 5 bases, with 4 bases between. Written as DNA, the CDR3 is TGTGCCAGCAGACGGGAGACCCAGTACTTC. Encoded protein: CASRRETQYF.

CDR3 DNA sequence: TGTGCCAACTCGGACAGGGACCCCTACAATGAGCAGTTCTTC. Protein: CANSDRDPYNEQFF. The chain joins TRBV21-1 to TRBJ2-1; the tabulated D call, TRBD1, remains unverified against the DNA. TRBV21-1 has pseudogene status. CDR3 length: 14 amino acids.

This sequence joins TRBV11-2 and TRBJ2-2; 8 bases line up with TRBD2. CDR1 SGHAT and CDR2 FQNNGV come from the germline V gene. The CDR3 sequence is 16 residues long. V was pared by 5 bases and J by 6 bases, with 11 bases of the junction left unmatched. CDR3 nucleotides: TGTGCCAGCAGCGTGACCGGGACTAGAGTGGCCGGGGAGCTGTTTTTT. Amino acid sequence: CASSVTGTRVAGELFF.